The 20 T cell receptor beta chains below all came from one sample that was sequenced in a study of regulatory T cells in long-lasting Graves disease. Combining iRepertoire HTBI primers with Arm-PCR of CDR3 regions, the authors built TCR beta libraries. Each CDR3 protein gets one entry after TCRdb re-called the multiplex PCR reads with MiXCR. The sample yields just over 600,000 distinct CDR3 sequences, 16% seen once. Time point noted: newly diagnosed GD, antithyroid drugs for less than 3 months. Extracted RNA from PBMCs served as the source of the TCR library. These data also formed part of another study, on T cells in Graves' hyperthyroidism and ophthalmopathy.

Material: peripheral blood mononuclear cells (PBMCs), obtained at new diagnosis, from a patient treated with antithyroid drugs. The receptors derive from a woman younger than 45 with Graves disease.

The chain has TRBV18 and TRBJ1-6; D possibly corresponds to TRBD1 (6 bases). Per the germline V gene, CDR1 is KGHSH and CDR2 is LQKENI. This CDR3 is built from 15 residues. V dropped 0 bases and J dropped 10 bases, with 13 bases sitting between them. In DNA form, the CDR3 reads TGTGCCAGCTCACCACCGGAGGGGGGAGGCTCACCCCTCCACTTT. Its protein is CASSPPEGGGSPLHF.

V gene TRBV4-1 combines with J gene TRBJ1-1, with 10 bases aligning to TRBD1. Germline V CDR1 and CDR2: MGHRA, YSYEKL. The CDR3 runs 19 residues. Losses at the gene ends were 2 bases for V and 0 bases for J; bases not matched to a gene: 12. CDR3 amino acids: CASSQFRGTGVFMNTEAFF. The CDR3 DNA sequence: TGCGCCAGCAGCCAATTCCGCGGGACAGGGGTATTTATGAACACTGAAGCTTTCTTT.

This clonotype has just a few counts. This chain links TRBV10-3 with TRBJ1-4; tentative D call: TRBD1 (6 bases). This CDR3 is 13 amino acids long. CDR1 is ENHRY and CDR2 is SYGVKD in the germline V gene. CDR3 DNA sequence: TGTGCGGTTAAAGGGGGAACTAATGAAAAACTGTTTTTT. Encoded protein: CAVKGGTNEKLFF.

This clonotype appeared many times. This chain joins TRBV28 and TRBJ2-3; D gene unclear. V was pared by 4 bases and J by 0 bases, with 5 bases between. CDR1 and CDR2 from the germline V gene are MDHEN and SYDVKM. The CDR3 totals 13 residues. The chain's CDR3 is CASSSASTDTQYF. The CDR3 DNA reads as TGTGCCAGCAGTTCTGCTAGCACAGATACGCAGTATTTT.

This clonotype occurred a few times. The rearrangement uses TRBV5-1 and TRBJ1-6; the D is unclear. The length of the CDR3 is 11 residues. The germline gives CDR1 SGHRS, CDR2 YFSETQ. V gave up 4 bases and J gave up 14 bases, with 10 bases separating them. CDR3 DNA sequence: TGCGCCAGCAGCGGCGCCGGGACCCTCCACTTT. Its translation: CASSGAGTLHF.

The V and J genes are TRBV28 and TRBJ2-5, with TRBD2 matching 8 bases. V was clipped by 6 bases and J by 9 bases; unmatched bases: 21. This CDR3 has 17 amino acids. Germline V lookup: CDR1 MDHEN, CDR2 SYDVKM. CDR3 nucleotides: TGTGCCAGCAGAAGGTCGACGGGGGGGGGGACGACTGAGGCCCAGTACTTC. Protein sequence: CASRRSTGGGTTEAQYF. Variable domain in full (rest from reference TRBV28 and TRBJ2-5): DVKVTQSSRYLVKRTGEKVFLECVQDMDHENMFWYRQDPGLGLRLIYFSYDVKMKEKGDIPEGYSVSREKKERFSLILESASTNQTSMYLCASRRSTGGGTTEAQYFGPGTRLLVL.

This clonotype came up a few times. V is TRBV20-1 and J is TRBJ2-3, with D unresolved. The ends were cut back, 1 base at V and 6 bases at J, with 17 bases in the middle. The germline V gene has CDR1 DFQATT and CDR2 SNEGSKA (reference sequence). This CDR3 is 15 amino acids long. The CDR3 loop reads CSARVPSYGSDTQYF. The CDR3 bases are TGCAGTGCTAGAGTCCCATCTTACGGTAGCGATACGCAGTATTTT.

Only a few counts were recorded for this clonotype. The chain uses TRBV18 and TRBJ1-5; 7 bases are shared with TRBD1. The CDR3 is 16 residues long. From germline, CDR1 is KGHSH and CDR2 LQKENI. The V gene end was trimmed by 5 bases and the J gene end by 1 base; junction bases not matched to a gene: 8. CDR3 in amino acids: CASSGTGARSNQPQHF. CDR3 bases: TGTGCCAGCTCAGGAACAGGGGCTAGGAGCAATCAGCCCCAGCATTTT. Filled out from reference TRBV18 and TRBJ1-5, the complete variable domain reads NAGVMQNPRHLVRRRGQEARLRCSPMKGHSHVYWYRQLPEEGLKFMVYLQKENIIDESGMPKERFSAEFPKEGPSILRIQQVVRGDSAAYFCASSGTGARSNQPQHFGDGTRLSIL.

This clonotype was seen more than once but under ten times. In DNA, the CDR3 is TGTGCCAGCAGTTTAGCGGGAGGACGAACGAACACCGGGGAGCTGTTTTTT. It encodes CASSLAGGRTNTGELFF. The chain uses TRBV6-2 or TRBV6-3 and TRBJ2-2; 10 bases line up with TRBD2. Germline V gene lookup returns CDR1 MNHEY and CDR2 SVGEGT. This CDR3 contains 17 residues. With V trimmed by 4 bases and J by 0 bases, 5 bases remained unmatched.

This clonotype was observed at least ten times. The chain is built from TRBV18 and TRBJ2-7; 11 positions agree with TRBD1. V trimming: 0 bases; J trimming: 3 bases; junction bases outside the gene matches: 10. Germline-derived CDR1 and CDR2 are KGHSH and LQKENI. This CDR3 has 18 residues. The CDR3 sequence: CASSPPEGTGQGVYEQYF. For the CDR3, the DNA is TGTGCCAGCTCACCACCGGAGGGAACGGGACAGGGGGTCTACGAGCAGTACTTC.

The gene calls are TRBV18 and TRBJ1-5; no firm D call. This CDR3 comprises 14 residues. The ends were cut back, 3 bases at V and 3 bases at J, with 9 bases in the middle. CDR1 KGHSH and CDR2 LQKENI come from the germline V gene. As DNA, the CDR3 is TGTGCCAGCTCACCTACAGAGATCAATCAGCCCCAGCATTTT. Residues: CASSPTEINQPQHF.

This clonotype was counted at least ten times. The chain links TRBV6-1 to TRBJ1-3; the D is unclear. Germline V CDR1 and CDR2: MNHNS, SASEGT. Trimming pared 6 bases from V and 2 bases from J, leaving 14 bases between. The length of the CDR3 is 15 residues. This chain's CDR3 is CASRNSRGTGNTIYF. CDR3 DNA sequence: TGTGCCAGCAGAAACTCGCGGGGAACTGGAAACACCATATATTTT.

Many counts were recorded for this clonotype. The CDR3 region is CASSGTLSHEQYF. The CDR3 bases are TGTGCCAGCAGTGGGACCCTGAGCCACGAGCAGTACTTC. This rearrangement joins TRBV2 to TRBJ2-7; D gene ambiguous. Germline-derived CDR1 and CDR2 are SNHLY and FYNNEI. This CDR3 is built from 13 residues. Deletions cut 4 bases from V and 5 bases from J, with 12 bases between.

This clonotype was recorded at least ten times. The V gene is TRBV5-1, the J gene TRBJ2-1; 11 bases match TRBD2. The CDR3 has 13 amino acids. The germline CDR1 and CDR2 sequences are SGHRS and YFSETQ. V lost 6 bases, J lost 7 bases, and 3 bases stayed unmatched. The CDR3 region has the DNA TGCGCCAGCACGGGACTAGCGGCGAATGAGCAGTTCTTC. Its protein product is CASTGLAANEQFF.

This clonotype was observed many times. This chain joins TRBV6-2 or TRBV6-3 and TRBJ1-2, with TRBD1 identical over 8 bases. The germline gives CDR1 MNHEY, CDR2 SVGEGT. V shed 6 bases and J 6 bases; nucleotides not matched to a gene: 9. The CDR3 sequence is 14 residues long. Written as DNA, the CDR3 is TGTGCCAGCAGGACAGGACAGGGATTGAATGGCTACACCTTC. Encoded protein: CASRTGQGLNGYTF.

As DNA, the CDR3 is TGCAGTGCTAACGACAGGGTAGTAAACGAGCAGTACTTC. It codes for CSANDRVVNEQYF. The genes are TRBV20-1 and TRBJ2-7; 7 nucleotides agree with TRBD1. The length of the CDR3 is 13 residues. The V gene end was trimmed by 4 bases and the J gene end by 5 bases; junction bases not matched to a gene: 8. The germline V gene encodes CDR1 DFQATT and CDR2 SNEGSKA (reference sequence).

This clonotype was detected a few times. One junction end does not reproduce the germline sequence, and a read error may be involved. This chain uses TRBV28 with TRBJ2-4; 9 bases are shared with TRBD1. Germline lookup yields CDR1 MDHEN and CDR2 SYDVKM. The CDR3 covers 17 residues. The CDR3 bases are TGTGCCGGCAGTCCACAGGGGGCGCAACTATCCAAAAACATTCAGTACTTC. This translates into CAGSPQGAQLSKNIQYF.

This chain links TRBV30 with TRBJ1-6; D remains ambiguous. CDR1 and CDR2 from the germline V gene are GTSNPN and SVGIG (reference sequence). Trimming stripped 0 bases from V and 5 bases from J, with 11 bases between. This CDR3 contains 15 residues. The CDR3 sequence is CAWSVGRPNNSPLHF. DNA of the CDR3: TGTGCCTGGAGTGTTGGGAGGCCTAATAATTCACCCCTCCACTTT. Full variable domain (outside the CDR3, taken from reference TRBV30 and TRBJ1-6): SQTIHQWPATLVQPVGSPLSLECTVEGTSNPNLYWYRQAAGRGLQLLFYSVGIGQISSEVPQNLSASRPQDRQFILSSKKLLLSDSGFYLCAWSVGRPNNSPLHFGNGTRLTVT.

The chain is built from TRBV28 and TRBJ1-2, with D tentatively TRBD1 (6 bases). Germline V gene sequence: CDR1 MDHEN, CDR2 SYDVKM. This CDR3 is built from 15 residues. V was shortened by 7 bases and J by 6 bases, with 21 bases between the two germline ends. CDR3 in amino acids: CASTPWGLRENGYTF. The CDR3 DNA sequence: TGTGCCAGCACCCCCTGGGGGCTAAGGGAGAATGGCTACACCTTC.

This clonotype was detected a few times. The CDR3 bases are TGTGCCAGCAGTCAACCGGGACAGGGTGATTCACCCCTCCACTTT. It yields the protein CASSQPGQGDSPLHF. The V and J genes are TRBV28 and TRBJ1-6, with 9 bases matching TRBD1. This CDR3 contains 15 residues. After removal of 5 bases from V and 8 bases from J, the junction contained 7 bases not matched to a gene. The germline CDR1 and CDR2 sequences are MDHEN and SYDVKM.